This is a list of T cell receptor beta chains from one sample in a study of shared clonotypes between healthy human individuals. Repertoires were generated with immunoSEQ multiplex PCR, while TCRdb's copy carries only in-frame clones and drops some. Of about 2.4 million clones listed, 93% are singletons. Sequencing used naive CD4+ T cells from PBMCs. Receptors originate from a man aged 18 to 29 in good health. Some clones in this sample may be carry-over from other donors' samples. The CDR3 runs from the conserved cysteine through the conserved F or W. D genes are given only for firm matches. Size tells how often a clone was seen (once, few, many) or the class of an expanded clone, and some rows leave it out.

j_call: TRBJ2-2; cdr3_length: 14; v_call: TRBV5-1; d_call: .; clone_size: .; cdr3_aa: CASSSTSNTGELFF; cdr3_nt: TGCGCCAGCAGCTCGACATCGAACACCGGGGAGCTGTTTTTT
j_call: TRBJ1-3; cdr3_length: 16; v_call: TRBV15; d_call: .; clone_size: .; cdr3_aa: CATSAWELPSGNTIYF; cdr3_nt: TGTGCCACCAGCGCCTGGGAGCTACCCTCTGGAAACACCATATATTTT
j_call: TRBJ2-1; cdr3_length: 14; v_call: TRBV28; d_call: TRBD1; clone_size: .; cdr3_aa: CASSSGITGGEQFF; cdr3_nt: TGTGCCAGCAGTTCGGGTATCACAGGGGGTGAGCAGTTCTTC
j_call: TRBJ2-1; cdr3_length: 13; v_call: TRBV7-2; d_call: .; clone_size: once; cdr3_aa: CASSRSRNVEQFF; cdr3_nt: TGTGCCAGCAGCCGATCCAGGAACGTCGAGCAGTTCTTC
j_call: TRBJ1-5; cdr3_length: 14; v_call: TRBV30; d_call: .; clone_size: few; cdr3_aa: CAWSALGGSQPQHF; cdr3_nt: TGTGCCTGGAGCGCCCTTGGGGGGAGTCAGCCCCAGCATTTT
j_call: TRBJ1-4; cdr3_length: 17; v_call: TRBV4-3; d_call: TRBD1; clone_size: .; cdr3_aa: CASSQDVKGATNEKLFF; cdr3_nt: TGCGCCAGCAGCCAAGATGTGAAGGGGGCCACTAATGAAAAACTGTTTTTT
j_call: TRBJ2-1; cdr3_length: 13; v_call: TRBV4-1; d_call: .; clone_size: .; cdr3_aa: CASSQGTPGEQFF; cdr3_nt: TGCGCCAGCAGTCAAGGCACACCCGGCGAGCAGTTCTTC
j_call: TRBJ1-2; cdr3_length: 13; v_call: TRBV7-2; d_call: .; clone_size: .; cdr3_aa: CASRPGSNYGYTF; cdr3_nt: TGTGCCAGCAGACCTGGGAGTAACTATGGCTACACCTTC
j_call: TRBJ2-1; cdr3_length: 14; v_call: TRBV29-1; d_call: .; clone_size: .; cdr3_aa: CSVGGQSSYNEQFF; cdr3_nt: TGCAGCGTTGGCGGTCAGAGCTCCTACAATGAGCAGTTCTTC
j_call: TRBJ2-3; cdr3_length: 16; v_call: TRBV5-4; d_call: TRBD2; clone_size: .; cdr3_aa: CASSFPTSGKSSTQYF; cdr3_nt: TGTGCCAGCAGCTTTCCGACTAGCGGGAAGTCATCGACGCAGTATTTT
j_call: TRBJ2-3; cdr3_length: 14; v_call: TRBV7-2; d_call: .; clone_size: .; cdr3_aa: CASLRGDLTDTQYF; cdr3_nt: TGTGCCAGCTTGAGGGGAGACCTCACAGATACGCAGTATTTT
j_call: TRBJ2-5; cdr3_length: 15; v_call: TRBV6-5; d_call: .; clone_size: .; cdr3_aa: CASSRGILGGETQYF; cdr3_nt: TGTGCCAGCAGCCGGGGCATCCTGGGAGGAGAGACCCAGTACTTC
j_call: TRBJ2-1; cdr3_length: 15; v_call: TRBV28; d_call: .; clone_size: .; cdr3_aa: CASHPIGGLYNEQFF; cdr3_nt: TGTGCCAGCCACCCCATTGGGGGGCTCTACAATGAGCAGTTCTTC
j_call: TRBJ2-1; cdr3_length: 15; v_call: TRBV19; d_call: TRBD1; clone_size: .; cdr3_aa: CASTLGQGTRNEQFF; cdr3_nt: TGTGCCAGTACCCTTGGACAGGGGACGAGGAATGAGCAGTTCTTC
j_call: TRBJ2-7; cdr3_length: 15; v_call: TRBV6-6; d_call: .; clone_size: .; cdr3_aa: CASRIDSYPTYEQYF; cdr3_nt: TGTGCCAGCAGAATCGACAGTTACCCTACCTACGAGCAGTACTTC
j_call: TRBJ1-2; cdr3_length: 15; v_call: TRBV7-2; d_call: TRBD1; clone_size: .; cdr3_aa: CASSLNRGPNYGYTF; cdr3_nt: TGTGCCAGCAGCTTAAACAGGGGGCCGAACTATGGCTACACCTTC
j_call: TRBJ2-7; cdr3_length: 12; v_call: TRBV6-1; d_call: .; clone_size: .; cdr3_aa: CASSEIRYEQYF; cdr3_nt: TGTGCCAGCAGTGAAATAAGGTACGAGCAGTACTTC
j_call: TRBJ2-1; cdr3_length: 16; v_call: TRBV5-1; d_call: TRBD2; clone_size: .; cdr3_aa: CASSLEASGRYNEQFF; cdr3_nt: TGCGCCAGCAGCTTGGAGGCTAGCGGCCGATACAATGAGCAGTTCTTC
j_call: TRBJ2-3; cdr3_length: 13; v_call: TRBV29-1; d_call: TRBD2; clone_size: .; cdr3_aa: CSSGGRGTDTQYF; cdr3_nt: TGCAGTTCAGGCGGGAGAGGCACAGATACGCAGTATTTT
j_call: TRBJ1-4; cdr3_length: 15; v_call: TRBV28; d_call: TRBD1; clone_size: .; cdr3_aa: CASSDTGGDFRKLFF; cdr3_nt: TGTGCCAGCAGTGATACAGGGGGCGACTTCCGGAAACTGTTTTTT
j_call: TRBJ2-1; cdr3_length: 15; v_call: TRBV29-1; d_call: .; clone_size: .; cdr3_aa: CSVTHRAPSYNEQFF; cdr3_nt: TGCAGCGTCACACACCGGGCCCCTTCCTACAATGAGCAGTTCTTC
j_call: TRBJ2-1; cdr3_length: 19; v_call: TRBV14; d_call: TRBD2; clone_size: .; cdr3_aa: CASSPRTSGLVSSYNEQFF; cdr3_nt: TGTGCCAGCAGCCCGAGGACTAGCGGGCTCGTTAGCTCCTACAATGAGCAGTTCTTC
j_call: TRBJ1-2; cdr3_length: 15; v_call: TRBV7-6; d_call: TRBD1; clone_size: .; cdr3_aa: CASSSSPRDSYGYTF; cdr3_nt: TGTGCCAGCAGCTCATCCCCCCGGGACAGTTATGGCTACACCTTC
j_call: TRBJ1-4; cdr3_length: 13; v_call: TRBV14; d_call: .; clone_size: .; cdr3_aa: CASSQTPAGELFF; cdr3_nt: TGTGCCAGCAGCCAAACCCCCGCGGGGGAACTGTTTTTT
j_call: TRBJ2-5; cdr3_length: 14; v_call: TRBV7-2; d_call: .; clone_size: .; cdr3_aa: CASSPGGGAKTQYF; cdr3_nt: TGTGCCAGCAGCCCCGGCGGGGGCGCGAAGACCCAGTACTTC
j_call: TRBJ1-4; cdr3_length: 16; v_call: TRBV7-8; d_call: .; clone_size: .; cdr3_aa: CASSTQKGVADEKLFF; cdr3_nt: TGTGCCAGCAGTACCCAAAAGGGGGTGGCGGATGAAAAACTGTTTTTT
j_call: TRBJ1-5; cdr3_length: 15; v_call: TRBV2; d_call: TRBD1; clone_size: .; cdr3_aa: CASSPRQGNNQPQHF; cdr3_nt: TGTGCCAGCAGCCCCCGACAGGGAAACAATCAGCCCCAGCATTTT
j_call: TRBJ2-4; cdr3_length: 16; v_call: TRBV28; d_call: TRBD2; clone_size: .; cdr3_aa: CASRLAGGLAKNIQYF; cdr3_nt: TGTGCCAGCAGACTAGCGGGAGGGCTAGCCAAAAACATTCAGTACTTC
j_call: TRBJ2-3; cdr3_length: 15; v_call: TRBV7-9; d_call: .; clone_size: .; cdr3_aa: CASRGAASRTDTQYF; cdr3_nt: TGTGCCAGCAGGGGGGCAGCGTCCCGCACAGATACGCAGTATTTT
j_call: TRBJ1-5; cdr3_length: 14; v_call: TRBV2; d_call: TRBD1; clone_size: .; cdr3_aa: CASSPDRGGQPQHF; cdr3_nt: TGTGCCAGCAGTCCTGACAGGGGAGGTCAGCCCCAGCATTTT
j_call: TRBJ2-7; cdr3_length: 15; v_call: TRBV9; d_call: .; clone_size: .; cdr3_aa: CASSVASESSYEQYF; cdr3_nt: TGTGCCAGCAGCGTAGCGTCTGAGAGCTCCTACGAGCAGTACTTC
j_call: TRBJ2-3; cdr3_length: 15; v_call: TRBV27; d_call: .; clone_size: .; cdr3_aa: CASSSDGLSTDTQYF; cdr3_nt: TGTGCCAGCAGCTCAGACGGGCTTAGCACAGATACGCAGTATTTT
j_call: TRBJ2-7; cdr3_length: 17; v_call: TRBV5-5; d_call: TRBD1; clone_size: .; cdr3_aa: CASSSTANQGALHEQYF; cdr3_nt: TGTGCCAGCAGCTCAACCGCAAATCAGGGGGCGCTTCACGAGCAGTACTTC
j_call: TRBJ1-1; cdr3_length: 15; v_call: TRBV11-2; d_call: .; clone_size: .; cdr3_aa: CASSPARGSPTEAFF; cdr3_nt: TGTGCCAGCAGTCCCGCCCGGGGATCTCCCACTGAAGCTTTCTTT
j_call: TRBJ2-3; cdr3_length: 13; v_call: TRBV18; d_call: .; clone_size: .; cdr3_aa: CASSGQGTDTQYF; cdr3_nt: TGTGCCAGCTCGGGCCAGGGGACCGATACGCAGTATTTT
j_call: TRBJ2-7; cdr3_length: 14; v_call: TRBV18; d_call: .; clone_size: .; cdr3_aa: CASSQAGRSYEQYF; cdr3_nt: TGTGCCAGCTCACAAGCAGGGAGATCCTACGAGCAGTACTTC
j_call: TRBJ2-2; cdr3_length: 13; v_call: TRBV2; d_call: .; clone_size: .; cdr3_aa: CASSPSSFRELFF; cdr3_nt: TGTGCCAGCAGTCCCTCGAGTTTTAGGGAGCTGTTTTTT
j_call: TRBJ1-2; cdr3_length: 18; v_call: TRBV13; d_call: TRBD1; clone_size: .; cdr3_aa: CASSPPGQGAVRNYGYTF; cdr3_nt: TGTGCCAGCAGCCCCCCGGGACAGGGGGCTGTGAGGAACTATGGCTACACCTTC
j_call: TRBJ1-2; cdr3_length: 18; v_call: TRBV11-2; d_call: .; clone_size: .; cdr3_aa: CASSLDRVLSRGGFGYTF; cdr3_nt: TGTGCCAGCAGCTTAGATCGAGTGTTATCGAGGGGAGGTTTCGGCTACACCTTC
j_call: TRBJ2-1; cdr3_length: 15; v_call: TRBV30; d_call: .; clone_size: .; cdr3_aa: CAWGNGGYSYNEQFF; cdr3_nt: TGTGCCTGGGGAAACGGCGGGTACTCCTACAATGAGCAGTTCTTC
j_call: TRBJ1-1; cdr3_length: 13; v_call: TRBV2; d_call: .; clone_size: .; cdr3_aa: CASSVQGGSEAFF; cdr3_nt: TGTGCCAGCAGTGTCCAGGGAGGATCTGAAGCTTTCTTT
j_call: TRBJ1-1; cdr3_length: 15; v_call: TRBV5-1; d_call: .; clone_size: .; cdr3_aa: CASSPRDPKYAEAFF; cdr3_nt: TGCGCCAGCAGCCCGAGGGACCCCAAATACGCTGAAGCTTTCTTT
j_call: TRBJ2-7; cdr3_length: 14; v_call: TRBV27; d_call: TRBD2; clone_size: .; cdr3_aa: CASSPGGRRGEQYF; cdr3_nt: TGTGCCAGCAGCCCCGGGGGACGGCGGGGGGAGCAGTACTTC
j_call: TRBJ2-7; cdr3_length: 12; v_call: TRBV5-1; d_call: TRBD1; clone_size: .; cdr3_aa: CASSSGQVEQYF; cdr3_nt: TGCGCCAGCAGCTCTGGACAGGTCGAGCAGTACTTC
j_call: TRBJ1-1; cdr3_length: 14; v_call: TRBV10-1; d_call: .; clone_size: .; cdr3_aa: CASSENGGRTEAFF; cdr3_nt: TGCGCCAGCAGTGAGAACGGGGGGCGGACTGAAGCTTTCTTT
j_call: TRBJ2-3; cdr3_length: 16; v_call: TRBV28; d_call: .; clone_size: .; cdr3_aa: CASSPPGSADTDTQYF; cdr3_nt: TGTGCCAGCAGTCCCCCGGGGAGCGCCGACACAGATACGCAGTATTTT
j_call: TRBJ2-3; cdr3_length: 14; v_call: TRBV9; d_call: TRBD1; clone_size: .; cdr3_aa: CASSVQGASDTQYF; cdr3_nt: TGTGCCAGCAGCGTACAGGGGGCGTCGGATACGCAGTATTTT
j_call: TRBJ2-1; cdr3_length: 15; v_call: TRBV10-3; d_call: .; clone_size: .; cdr3_aa: CAISEFRTTSNEQFF; cdr3_nt: TGTGCCATCAGTGAGTTCAGGACTACAAGCAATGAGCAGTTCTTC
j_call: TRBJ1-2; cdr3_length: 12; v_call: TRBV2; d_call: .; clone_size: .; cdr3_aa: CGGAEPGYGYTF; cdr3_nt: TGTGGCGGGGCGGAGCCTGGCTATGGCTACACCTTC
j_call: TRBJ2-1; cdr3_length: 14; v_call: TRBV2; d_call: TRBD1; clone_size: .; cdr3_aa: CASRGQGAYNEQFF; cdr3_nt: TGTGCCAGCAGGGGACAGGGGGCCTACAATGAGCAGTTCTTC
j_call: TRBJ1-4; cdr3_length: 15; v_call: TRBV5-6; d_call: TRBD1; clone_size: .; cdr3_aa: CASSSRDRFNEKLFF; cdr3_nt: TGTGCCAGCAGCTCCCGGGACAGGTTTAATGAAAAACTGTTTTTT
j_call: TRBJ1-4; cdr3_length: 14; v_call: TRBV5-1; d_call: .; clone_size: .; cdr3_aa: CASSSTPSNEKLFF; cdr3_nt: TGCGCCAGCAGCTCGACACCGTCTAATGAAAAACTGTTTTTT
j_call: TRBJ1-1; cdr3_length: 15; v_call: TRBV28; d_call: .; clone_size: .; cdr3_aa: CASSPQRGISTEAFF; cdr3_nt: TGTGCCAGCAGTCCTCAGAGGGGGATTTCGACTGAAGCTTTCTTT
j_call: TRBJ2-1; cdr3_length: 13; v_call: TRBV9; d_call: .; clone_size: .; cdr3_aa: CASSGQLEREQFF; cdr3_nt: TGTGCCAGCAGCGGACAACTAGAGAGAGAGCAGTTCTTC
j_call: TRBJ2-7; cdr3_length: 14; v_call: TRBV4-1; d_call: TRBD2; clone_size: .; cdr3_aa: CASSHPSGKYEQYF; cdr3_nt: TGCGCCAGCAGCCACCCTAGCGGTAAATACGAGCAGTACTTC